A selection of T cell receptor beta chains follows, all from one sample in a study of T cell repertoires in cytomegalovirus infection. TCRdb passed the reads through MiXCR, listing each CDR3 protein once. The sample contains about 100,000 distinct CDR3 sequences, approximately 45% of which appear only once. For these TCRs, the target antigens are not known. The sequencing here drew on CD8+ T cells from cultured PBMCs, taken from culture after CMV antigen stimulation. The source of these receptors is a human donor in good health (CMV status not recorded). Some clones in this sample may be carry-over from other donors' samples. Each CDR3 is given with its conserved first and last residue. The D gene is left open where the match is weak. Clone sizes are given selectively: once, few, many, or a class where the clone is expanded.

d_call clone_size j_call v_call cdr3_aa cdr3_nt
. few TRBJ2-5 TRBV7-3 CASSLTGDQETQYF TGTGCCAGCAGCTTAACCGGCGATCAAGAGACCCAGTACTTC
. . TRBJ2-3 TRBV12-5 CASGFGLALNTDTQYF TGTGCTAGTGGTTTTGGCCTAGCCCTTAACACAGATACGCAGTATTTT
TRBD2 . TRBJ2-5 TRBV20-1 CSARIIAGDQETQYF TGCAGTGCTAGGATAATAGCGGGGGATCAAGAGACCCAGTACTTC
. . TRBJ2-4 TRBV23-1 CASSHPRAAEGTKNIQYF TGCGCCAGCAGTCACCCAAGAGCAGCCGAGGGTACCAAAAACATTCAGTACTTC
TRBD1 few TRBJ2-4 TRBV11-2 CASSLPGQRIAKNIQYF TGTGCCAGCAGCTTACCGGGACAGCGAATAGCCAAAAACATTCAGTACTTC
. . TRBJ2-1 TRBV7-9 CASSPPTGALYNEQFF TGTGCCAGCAGCCCGCCTACCGGGGCTTTGTACAATGAGCAGTTCTTC
TRBD1 . TRBJ1-2 TRBV27 CASSTMTGAYYGYTF TGTGCCAGCAGTACGATGACAGGGGCATACTATGGCTACACCTTC
. few TRBJ2-7 TRBV19 CASSFSPLMEQYF TGTGCCAGTAGTTTTTCCCCGCTAATGGAGCAGTACTTC
. once TRBJ2-1 TRBV5-6 CASTSWVPESSYNEQFF TGTGCCAGCACCTCCTGGGTCCCAGAAAGTTCATACAATGAGCAGTTCTTC
TRBD1 few TRBJ1-3 TRBV14 CASSHPGGPSGNTIYF TGTGCCAGCAGCCACCCAGGGGGCCCCTCTGGAAACACCATATATTTT
TRBD1 many TRBJ1-1 TRBV24-1 CATTQWTGKNTEAFF TGTGCCACCACCCAATGGACAGGGAAGAACACTGAAGCTTTCTTT
. . TRBJ1-1 TRBV6-8 CASSNGQGMGAEAFF TGTGCCAGCAGCAACGGTCAGGGTATGGGTGCTGAAGCTTTCTTT